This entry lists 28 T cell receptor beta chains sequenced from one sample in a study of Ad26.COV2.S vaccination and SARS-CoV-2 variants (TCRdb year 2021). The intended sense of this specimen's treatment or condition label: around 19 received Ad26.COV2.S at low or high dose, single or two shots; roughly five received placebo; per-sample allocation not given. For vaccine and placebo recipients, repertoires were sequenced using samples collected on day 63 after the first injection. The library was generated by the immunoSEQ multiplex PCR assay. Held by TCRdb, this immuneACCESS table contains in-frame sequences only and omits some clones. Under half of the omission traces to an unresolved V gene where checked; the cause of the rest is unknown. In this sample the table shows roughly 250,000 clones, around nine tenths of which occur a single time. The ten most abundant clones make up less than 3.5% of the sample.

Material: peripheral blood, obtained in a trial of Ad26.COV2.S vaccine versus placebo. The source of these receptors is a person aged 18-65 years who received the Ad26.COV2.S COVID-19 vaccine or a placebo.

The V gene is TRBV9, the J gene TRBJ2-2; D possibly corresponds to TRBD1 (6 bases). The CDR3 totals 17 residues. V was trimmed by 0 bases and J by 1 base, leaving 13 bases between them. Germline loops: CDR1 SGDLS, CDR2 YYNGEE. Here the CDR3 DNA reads TGTGCCAGCAGCGTAGGGTCGAGGGGACAGAACACCGGGGAGCTGTTTTTT. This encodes CASSVGSRGQNTGELFF.

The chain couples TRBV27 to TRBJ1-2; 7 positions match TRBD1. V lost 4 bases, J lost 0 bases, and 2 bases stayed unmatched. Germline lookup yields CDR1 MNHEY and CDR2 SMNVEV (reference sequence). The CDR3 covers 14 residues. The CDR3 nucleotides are TGTGCCAGCAGTTCGGGGACAGCTAACTATGGCTACACCTTC. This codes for CASSSGTANYGYTF.

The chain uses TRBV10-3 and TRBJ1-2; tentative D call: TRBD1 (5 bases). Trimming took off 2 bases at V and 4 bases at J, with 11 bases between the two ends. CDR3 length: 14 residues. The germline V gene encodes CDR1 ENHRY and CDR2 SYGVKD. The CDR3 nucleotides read TGTGCCATCAGTGAGCCTTCAGGGCTCTATGGCTACACCTTC. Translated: CAISEPSGLYGYTF.

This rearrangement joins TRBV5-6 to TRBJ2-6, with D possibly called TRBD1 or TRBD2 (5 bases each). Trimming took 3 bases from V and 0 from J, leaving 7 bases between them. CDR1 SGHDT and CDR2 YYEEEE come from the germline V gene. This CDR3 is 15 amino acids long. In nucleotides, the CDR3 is TGTGCCAGCAGCTCGAGGGGCTCTGGGGCCAACGTCCTGACTTTC. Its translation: CASSSRGSGANVLTF. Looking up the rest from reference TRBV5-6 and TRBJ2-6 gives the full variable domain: DAGVTQSPTHLIKTRGQQVTLRCSPKSGHDTVSWYQQALGQGPQFIFQYYEEEERQRGNFPDRFSGHQFPNYSSELNVNALLLGDSALYLCASSSRGSGANVLTFGAGSRLTVL.

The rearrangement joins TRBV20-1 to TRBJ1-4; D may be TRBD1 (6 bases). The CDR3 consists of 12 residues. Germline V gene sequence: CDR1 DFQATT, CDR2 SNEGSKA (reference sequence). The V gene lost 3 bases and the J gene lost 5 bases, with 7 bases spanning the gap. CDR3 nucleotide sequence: TGCAGTGCTAGTAGGGGGAATGAAAAACTGTTTTTT. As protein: CSASRGNEKLFF.

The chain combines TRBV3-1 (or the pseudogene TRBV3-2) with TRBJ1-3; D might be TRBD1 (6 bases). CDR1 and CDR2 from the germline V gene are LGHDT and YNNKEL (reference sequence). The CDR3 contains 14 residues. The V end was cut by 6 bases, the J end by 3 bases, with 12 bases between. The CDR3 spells CASSLEGGGNTIYF. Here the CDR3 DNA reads TGTGCCAGCAGTCTCGAGGGGGGTGGAAACACCATATATTTT.

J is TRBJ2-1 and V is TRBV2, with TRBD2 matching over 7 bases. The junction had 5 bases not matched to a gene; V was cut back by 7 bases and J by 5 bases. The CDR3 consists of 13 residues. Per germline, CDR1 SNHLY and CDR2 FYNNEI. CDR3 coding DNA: TGTGCCAGCACTAGCGGCACCGACAATGAGCAGTTCTTC. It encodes CASTSGTDNEQFF.

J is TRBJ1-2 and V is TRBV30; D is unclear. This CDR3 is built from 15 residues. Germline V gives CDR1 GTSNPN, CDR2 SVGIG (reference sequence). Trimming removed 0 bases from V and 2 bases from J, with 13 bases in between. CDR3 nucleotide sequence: TGTGCCTGGAGTGTACACGTCAGCGCGAACTATGGCTACACCTTC. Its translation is CAWSVHVSANYGYTF.

In DNA, the CDR3 is TGCGCCAGCAGCCAGTCGGTTGTTTATTTACCCTACGAGCAGTACTTC. Protein sequence: CASSQSVVYLPYEQYF. The chain is built from TRBV4-3 and TRBJ2-7; no definite D call. CDR1 is LGHNA and CDR2 is YSLEER in the germline V gene. This CDR3 comprises 16 residues. Trimming removed 3 bases at V and 2 bases at J, with 17 bases between.

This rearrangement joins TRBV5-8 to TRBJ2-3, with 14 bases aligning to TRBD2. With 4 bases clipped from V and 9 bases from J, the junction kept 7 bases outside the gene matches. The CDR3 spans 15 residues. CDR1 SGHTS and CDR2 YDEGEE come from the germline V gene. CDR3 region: CASSPTSGRANTQYF. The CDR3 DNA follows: TGTGCCAGCAGCCCGACTAGCGGGAGGGCAAACACGCAGTATTTT.

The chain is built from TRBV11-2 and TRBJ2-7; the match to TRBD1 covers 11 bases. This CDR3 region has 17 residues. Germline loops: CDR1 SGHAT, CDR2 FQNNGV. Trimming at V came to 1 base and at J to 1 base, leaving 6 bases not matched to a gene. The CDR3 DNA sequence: TGTGCCAGCAGCTTAGGGACAGGGGGCGTAAGGTCCTACGAGCAGTACTTC. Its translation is CASSLGTGGVRSYEQYF.

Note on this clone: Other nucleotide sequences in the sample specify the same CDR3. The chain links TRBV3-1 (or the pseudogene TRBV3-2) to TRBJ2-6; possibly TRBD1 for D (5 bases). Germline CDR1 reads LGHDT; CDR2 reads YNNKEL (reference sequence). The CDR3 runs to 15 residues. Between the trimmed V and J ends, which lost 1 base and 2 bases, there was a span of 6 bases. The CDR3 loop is CASSQGRAGANVLTF. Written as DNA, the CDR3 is TGTGCCAGCAGCCAAGGCAGGGCTGGGGCCAACGTCCTGACTTTC.

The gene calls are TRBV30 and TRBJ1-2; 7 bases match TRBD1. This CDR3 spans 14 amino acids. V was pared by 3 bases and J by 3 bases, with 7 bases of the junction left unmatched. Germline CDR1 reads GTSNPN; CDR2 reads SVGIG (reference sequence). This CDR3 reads CAWSGGQVDYGYTF. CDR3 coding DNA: TGTGCCTGGAGCGGAGGACAGGTTGACTATGGCTACACCTTC.

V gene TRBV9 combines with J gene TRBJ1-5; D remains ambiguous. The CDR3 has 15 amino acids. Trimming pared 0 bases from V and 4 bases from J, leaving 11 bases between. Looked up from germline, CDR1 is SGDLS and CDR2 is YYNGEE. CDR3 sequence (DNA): TGTGCCAGCAGCGTAGGAGTACTCCCGAATCAGCCCCAGCATTTT. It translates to CASSVGVLPNQPQHF.

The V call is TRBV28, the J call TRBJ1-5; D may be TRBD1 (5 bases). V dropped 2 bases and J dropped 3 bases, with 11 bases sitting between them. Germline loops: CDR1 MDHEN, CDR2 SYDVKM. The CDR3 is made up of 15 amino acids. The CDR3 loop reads CASSLAGVNNQPQHF. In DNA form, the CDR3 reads TGTGCCAGCAGTTTAGCGGGGGTAAACAATCAGCCCCAGCATTTT. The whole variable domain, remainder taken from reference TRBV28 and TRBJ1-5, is DVKVTQSSRYLVKRTGEKVFLECVQDMDHENMFWYRQDPGLGLRLIYFSYDVKMKEKGDIPEGYSVSREKKERFSLILESASTNQTSMYLCASSLAGVNNQPQHFGDGTRLSIL.

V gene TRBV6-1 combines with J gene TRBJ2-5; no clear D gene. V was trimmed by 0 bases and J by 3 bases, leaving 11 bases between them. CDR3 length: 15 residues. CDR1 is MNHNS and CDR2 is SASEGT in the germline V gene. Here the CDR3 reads CASSEAPEGKETQYF. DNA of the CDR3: TGTGCCAGCAGTGAAGCTCCCGAAGGGAAAGAGACCCAGTACTTC.

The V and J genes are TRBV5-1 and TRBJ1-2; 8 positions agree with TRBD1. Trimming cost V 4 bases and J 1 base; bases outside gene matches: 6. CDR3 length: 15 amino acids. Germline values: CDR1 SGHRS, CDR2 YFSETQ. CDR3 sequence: CASSALGQVNYGYTF. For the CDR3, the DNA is TGCGCCAGCAGCGCCCTGGGACAGGTTAACTATGGCTACACCTTC. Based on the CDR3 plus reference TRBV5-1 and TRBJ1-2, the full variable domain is KAGVTQTPRYLIKTRGQQVTLSCSPISGHRSVSWYQQTPGQGLQFLFEYFSETQRNKGNFPGRFSGRQFSNSRSEMNVSTLELGDSALYLCASSALGQVNYGYTFGSGTRLTVV.

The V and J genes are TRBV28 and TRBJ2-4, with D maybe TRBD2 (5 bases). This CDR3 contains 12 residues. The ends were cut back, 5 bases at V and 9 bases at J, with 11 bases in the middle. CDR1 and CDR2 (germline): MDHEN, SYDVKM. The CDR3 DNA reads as TGTGCCAGCAGTACTAGTGATCTCATTCAGTACTTC. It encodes CASSTSDLIQYF.

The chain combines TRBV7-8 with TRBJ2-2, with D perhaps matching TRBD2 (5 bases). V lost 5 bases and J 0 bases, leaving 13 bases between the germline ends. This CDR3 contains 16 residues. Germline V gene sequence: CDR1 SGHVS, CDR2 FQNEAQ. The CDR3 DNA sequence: TGTGCCAGCAGCCTCCGGACTGGGACGAACACCGGGGAGCTGTTTTTT. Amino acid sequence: CASSLRTGTNTGELFF.

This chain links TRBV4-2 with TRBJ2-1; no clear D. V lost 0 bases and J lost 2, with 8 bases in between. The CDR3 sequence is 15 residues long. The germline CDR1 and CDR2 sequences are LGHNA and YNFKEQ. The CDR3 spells CASSQEGFPYNEQFF. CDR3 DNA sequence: TGTGCCAGCAGCCAAGAGGGCTTTCCCTACAATGAGCAGTTCTTC.

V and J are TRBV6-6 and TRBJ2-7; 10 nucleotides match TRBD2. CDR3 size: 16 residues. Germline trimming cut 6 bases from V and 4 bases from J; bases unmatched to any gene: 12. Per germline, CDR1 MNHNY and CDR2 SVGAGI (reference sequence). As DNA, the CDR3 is TGTGCCAGCAGCCATTTTAGCGGGAGGTCGAATTACGAGCAGTACGTC. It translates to CASSHFSGRSNYEQYV.

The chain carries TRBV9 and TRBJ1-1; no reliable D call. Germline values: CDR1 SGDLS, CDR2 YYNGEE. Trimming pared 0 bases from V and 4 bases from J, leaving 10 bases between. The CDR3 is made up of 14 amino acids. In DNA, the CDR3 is TGTGCCAGCAGCGTAGTCGGCGCTGGCACTGAAGCTTTCTTT. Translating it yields CASSVVGAGTEAFF.

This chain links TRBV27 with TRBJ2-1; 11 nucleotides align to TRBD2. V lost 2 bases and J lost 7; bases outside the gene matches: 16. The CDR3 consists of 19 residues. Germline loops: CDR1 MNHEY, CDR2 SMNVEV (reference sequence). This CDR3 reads CASSLRSLAGGKEINEQFF. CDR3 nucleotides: TGTGCCAGCAGTTTAAGATCCCTAGCGGGAGGTAAAGAGATAAATGAGCAGTTCTTC.

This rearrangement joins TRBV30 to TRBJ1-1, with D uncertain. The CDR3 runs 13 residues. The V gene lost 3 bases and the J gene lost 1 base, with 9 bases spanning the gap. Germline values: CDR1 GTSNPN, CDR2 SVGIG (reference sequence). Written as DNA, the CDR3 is TGTGCCTGGAGCGAATACAGGAACACTGAAGCTTTCTTT. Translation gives CAWSEYRNTEAFF.

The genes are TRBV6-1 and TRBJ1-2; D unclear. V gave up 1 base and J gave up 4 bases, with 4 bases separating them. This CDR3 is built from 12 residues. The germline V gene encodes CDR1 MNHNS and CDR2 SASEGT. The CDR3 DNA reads TGTGCCAGCAGTGAAGAGGGCTATGGCTACACCTTC. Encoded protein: CASSEEGYGYTF.

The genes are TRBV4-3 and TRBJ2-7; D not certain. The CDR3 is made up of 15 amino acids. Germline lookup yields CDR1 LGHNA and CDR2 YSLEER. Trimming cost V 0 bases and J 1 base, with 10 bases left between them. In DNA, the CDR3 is TGCGCCAGCAGCCAAGACTGGACGGATTCCTACGAGCAGTACTTC. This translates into CASSQDWTDSYEQYF.

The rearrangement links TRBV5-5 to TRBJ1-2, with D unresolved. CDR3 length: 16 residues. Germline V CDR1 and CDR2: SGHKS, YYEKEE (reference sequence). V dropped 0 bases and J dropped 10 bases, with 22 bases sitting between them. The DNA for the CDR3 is TGTGCCAGCAGCTTGGCCGTCGACCTTAGATCCGTATACTACACCTTC. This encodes CASSLAVDLRSVYYTF.

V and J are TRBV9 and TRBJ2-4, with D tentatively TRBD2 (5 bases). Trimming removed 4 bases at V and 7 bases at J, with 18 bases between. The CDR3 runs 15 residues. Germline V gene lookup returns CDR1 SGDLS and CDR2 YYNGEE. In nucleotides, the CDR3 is TGTGCCAGCAGCCCCCGACACCTCCCGGGGAACATTCAGTACTTC. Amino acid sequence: CASSPRHLPGNIQYF.